This T cell receptor beta chain was identified in a study of blood T cell repertoires in COVID-19. Study overall: Sites in the United States, Italy and Spain provided acute and convalescent COVID-19 samples.

In terms of age and location, participants ranged from roughly 18 to 90 years and lived in about two dozen US areas. Cohorts were determined from participant-reported clinical history. Each recovered donor of Cohort 3 presented with two negative PCRs, clearance, or symptom resolution. TCRdb's table, derived via immunoSEQ multiplex PCR, lists solely in-frame clones and lacks some. The sample yields a few hundred thousand clones, less than 90% seen once. This clone was detected once. The CDR3 runs 13 residues. The genes are TRBV21-1 and TRBJ1-5. TRBV21-1 is a pseudogene segment. Sequencing used PBMCs or T cells enriched from blood (not recorded which). The TCR comes from a woman aged 30 to 39 who had recovered from COVID-19. In DNA form, the CDR3 reads TGTGCCAGCAGCAAAGCTATTAGTCAGCCCCAGCATTTT. Translating gives CASSKAISQPQHF.